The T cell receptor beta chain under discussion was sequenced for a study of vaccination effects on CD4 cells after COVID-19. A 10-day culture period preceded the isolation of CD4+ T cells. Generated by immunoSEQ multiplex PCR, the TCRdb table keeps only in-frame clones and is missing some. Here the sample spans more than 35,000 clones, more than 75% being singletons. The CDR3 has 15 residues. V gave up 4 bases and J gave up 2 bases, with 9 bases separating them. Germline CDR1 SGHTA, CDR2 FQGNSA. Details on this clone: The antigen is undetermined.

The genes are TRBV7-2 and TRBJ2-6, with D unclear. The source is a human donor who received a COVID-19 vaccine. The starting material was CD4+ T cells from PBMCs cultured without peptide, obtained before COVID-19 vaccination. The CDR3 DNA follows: TGTGCCAGCAGCTCCCCATCGGCTGGGGCCAACGTCCTGACTTTC. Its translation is CASSSPSAGANVLTF.